These T cell receptor beta chains were read from a single sample in a study of memory CD4+ T cells and cytomegalovirus serostatus. Only in-frame clones appear in the TCRdb table, and some are missing; sequencing was by immunoSEQ multiplex PCR. The sample records around 99,000 clones, 80% being singletons. Sequencing used memory CD4+ T cells from blood. These TCRs come from an adult in good health and CMV-seropositive. The CDR3 runs from the conserved cysteine through the conserved F or W. Each record gives: D gene, V gene, J gene, clone size, CDR3 DNA, CDR3 protein. D genes are given only for firm matches. Rows may omit the clone size; those that give it use once, few, many or a size class.

-	TRBV4-3	TRBJ2-7	-	TGCGCCAGCAGGTGGAGAGGGACTGACGAGCAGTACTTC	CASRWRGTDEQYF
TRBD1	TRBV6-4	TRBJ1-5	few	TGTGCCAGCGGCCCCCCGATCGGGACAGTCCTTCATCCCCAGCATTTT	CASGPPIGTVLHPQHF
TRBD2	TRBV5-6	TRBJ2-2	-	TGTGCCAGCAGCTTGGGGGTTAGCGGGATCACCGGGGAGCTGTTTTTT	CASSLGVSGITGELFF
-	TRBV5-1	TRBJ2-7	-	TGCGCCAGCAGCTTGGGGTACTACGAGCAGTACTTC	CASSLGYYEQYF
TRBD1	TRBV7-9	TRBJ2-2	-	TGTGCCAGCAGCTTGGAAGGGGGCGGCGGGGAGCTGTTTTTT	CASSLEGGGGELFF
-	TRBV27	TRBJ1-2	-	TGTGCCAGCAGCTTCGCACAGGGAAATGGCTACACCTTC	CASSFAQGNGYTF
TRBD1	TRBV28	TRBJ1-1	-	TGTGCCAGCAGACAGGGGGACACTGAAGCTTTCTTT	CASRQGDTEAFF
-	TRBV11-3	TRBJ2-7	-	TGTGCCAGCAGCTTCGGGCAGGAGGGCGAGCAGTACTTC	CASSFGQEGEQYF
-	TRBV2	TRBJ2-1	once	TGTGCCAGCAGTGGGACCCTAGCCCGGGGACCATGGGAGCAGTTCTTC	CASSGTLARGPWEQFF
-	TRBV19	TRBJ2-2	-	TGTGCCAGCCGATCGGGCGGACCGAACACCGGGGAGCTGTTTTTT	CASRSGGPNTGELFF
-	TRBV18	TRBJ1-1	-	TGTGCCAGCTCACCACCAGTGAACACTGAAGCTTTCTTT	CASSPPVNTEAFF
-	TRBV28	TRBJ2-1	-	TGTGCCAGCAGTTTGGGTCGTGGTACTCTGCAGTTCTTC	CASSLGRGTLQFF
-	TRBV5-6	TRBJ1-2	-	TGTGCCAGCAGCTCGGACAGCTATGGCTACACCTTC	CASSSDSYGYTF
TRBD1	TRBV6-1	TRBJ1-4	once	TGTGCCAGCAGAAGACAGGGGGATACTAATGAAAAACTGTTTTTT	CASRRQGDTNEKLFF
TRBD2	TRBV7-2	TRBJ2-3	-	TGTGCCAGCAGCTTACCGGGAGGGCCAGATACGCAGTATTTT	CASSLPGGPDTQYF
-	TRBV11-2	TRBJ2-7	-	TGTGCCAGCAGCTCCCCCGGGACGGCGAGCTCCTACGAGCAGTACTTC	CASSSPGTASSYEQYF
-	TRBV7-2	TRBJ1-5	-	TGTGCCAGCAGCTTAAGGTCTCTCGGGGGGGCAGTTTATCAGCCCCAGCATTTT	CASSLRSLGGAVYQPQHF
-	TRBV28	TRBJ2-4	-	TGTGCCAGCAGTTCCCCGATGGCCAAAAACATTCAGTACTTC	CASSSPMAKNIQYF
TRBD2	TRBV5-1	TRBJ2-5	-	TGCGCCAGCAGCTTCGGGACTAGCGGGTGGGAGGAGACCCAGTACTTC	CASSFGTSGWEETQYF
-	TRBV5-1	TRBJ2-7	-	TGCGCCAGCAGCTTGGAGGGACGGAGTATCGACGAGCAGTACTTC	CASSLEGRSIDEQYF
-	TRBV19	TRBJ2-7	-	TGTGCCAGTAGTATGGGACCAAAGACCAGCGAGCAGTACTTC	CASSMGPKTSEQYF
TRBD2	TRBV5-1	TRBJ2-5	-	TGCGCCAGCAGTCCCGGGACTAGCGGGAGGGTTGTCCAAGAGACCCAGTACTTC	CASSPGTSGRVVQETQYF
-	TRBV6-1	TRBJ2-7	few	TGTGCCAGCAGCGAAGGGGGGTACGGCTACGAGCAGTACTTC	CASSEGGYGYEQYF
-	TRBV9	TRBJ2-7	-	TGTGCCAGCAGTACGGCGTACGGGGCAGAGTACTACGAGCAGTACTTC	CASSTAYGAEYYEQYF
-	TRBV15	TRBJ2-7	few	TGTGCCACCAGCAGAGCTTCCTACGAGCAGTACTTC	CATSRASYEQYF
-	TRBV11-2	TRBJ1-3	-	TGTGCCAGCAGCGAGCAGGGATATACGGGAAACACCATATATTTT	CASSEQGYTGNTIYF
TRBD2	TRBV29-1	TRBJ2-3	few	TGCAGCGCTCCGACTAGCGGGAGCAGTACAGATACGCAGTATTTT	CSAPTSGSSTDTQYF
TRBD1	TRBV28	TRBJ1-2	-	TGTGCCAGCAGTCCTCGACAGGGGAGGAGTGGCTACACCTTC	CASSPRQGRSGYTF